This paragraph covers one T cell receptor (beta chain) sequence. The antigen is not known. V was clipped by 10 bases and J by 8 bases, with 29 bases between them. Germline CDR1 reads MDHEN; CDR2 reads SYDVKM. There are 16 residues in the CDR3. These data come from a study of cytomegalovirus exposure and HLA in healthy donors. Study-wide points: According to a later analysis, donors in an Asian-associated ancestry cluster reportedly had fewer N-insertions than the roughly 720-donor mean.

PCR was performed using 60 Vbeta and 13 Jbeta primers. TCRdb's table, derived via immunoSEQ multiplex PCR, lists solely in-frame clones and lacks some. The sample contains just over 150,000 clones, around 88% of which appear only once. This chain connects TRBV28 to TRBJ1-2, with D possibly TRBD1 on 5 matching bases. Input material: PBMCs. This receptor was obtained from a young woman in good health and CMV-seronegative. Here the CDR3 reads CATPRGRGSQRKGYTF. The CDR3 region has the DNA TGTGCCACCCCCCGTGGGCGGGGGAGCCAGCGTAAGGGCTACACCTTC.